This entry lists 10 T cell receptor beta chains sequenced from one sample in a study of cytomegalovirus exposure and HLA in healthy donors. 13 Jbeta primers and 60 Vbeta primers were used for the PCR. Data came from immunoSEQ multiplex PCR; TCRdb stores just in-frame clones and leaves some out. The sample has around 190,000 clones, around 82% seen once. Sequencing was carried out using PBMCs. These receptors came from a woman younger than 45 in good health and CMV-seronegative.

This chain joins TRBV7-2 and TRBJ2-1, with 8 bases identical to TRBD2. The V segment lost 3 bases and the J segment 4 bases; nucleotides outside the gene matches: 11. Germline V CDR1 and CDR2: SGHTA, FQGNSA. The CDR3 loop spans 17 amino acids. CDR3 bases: TGTGCCAGCAGCTTTTTCTTGCCGGGACTAGGGTACAATGAGCAGTTCTTC. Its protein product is CASSFFLPGLGYNEQFF. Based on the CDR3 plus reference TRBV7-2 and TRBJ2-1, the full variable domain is GAGVSQSPSNKVTEKGKDVELRCDPISGHTALYWYRQSLGQGLEFLIYFQGNSAPDKSGLPSDRFSAERTGGSVSTLTIQRTQQEDSAVYLCASSFFLPGLGYNEQFFGPGTRLTVL.

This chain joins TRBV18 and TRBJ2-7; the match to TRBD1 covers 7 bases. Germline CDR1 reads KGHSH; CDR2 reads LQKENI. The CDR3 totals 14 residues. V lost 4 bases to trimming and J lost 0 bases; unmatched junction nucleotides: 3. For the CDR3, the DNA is TGTGCCAGCTCACTGGACAGGAGCTCCTACGAGCAGTACTTC. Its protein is CASSLDRSSYEQYF.

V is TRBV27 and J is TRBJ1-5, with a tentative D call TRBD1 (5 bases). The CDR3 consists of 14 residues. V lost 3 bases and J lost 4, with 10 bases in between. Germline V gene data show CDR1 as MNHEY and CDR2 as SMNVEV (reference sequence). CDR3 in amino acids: CASSLRQSNQPQHF. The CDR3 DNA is TGTGCCAGCAGTTTGCGACAGTCGAATCAGCCCCAGCATTTT.

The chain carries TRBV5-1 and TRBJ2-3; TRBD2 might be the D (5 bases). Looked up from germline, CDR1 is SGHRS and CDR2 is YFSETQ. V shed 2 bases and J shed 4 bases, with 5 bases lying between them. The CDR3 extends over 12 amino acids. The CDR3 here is CASSFGADTQYF. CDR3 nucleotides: TGCGCCAGCAGCTTCGGGGCAGATACGCAGTATTTT.

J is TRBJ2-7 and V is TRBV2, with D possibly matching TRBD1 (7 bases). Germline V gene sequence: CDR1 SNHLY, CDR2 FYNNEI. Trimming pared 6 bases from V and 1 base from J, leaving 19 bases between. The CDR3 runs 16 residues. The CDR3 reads CASRGGPGTVSYEQYF. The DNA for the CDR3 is TGTGCCAGCAGGGGGGGACCCGGGACAGTTTCCTACGAGCAGTACTTC.

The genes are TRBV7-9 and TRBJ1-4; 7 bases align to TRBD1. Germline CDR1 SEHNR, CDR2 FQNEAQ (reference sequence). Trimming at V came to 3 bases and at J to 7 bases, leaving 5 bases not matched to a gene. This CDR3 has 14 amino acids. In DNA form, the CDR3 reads TGTGCCAGCAGCTTGACAGGGTTCGGTGAAAAACTGTTTTTT. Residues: CASSLTGFGEKLFF.

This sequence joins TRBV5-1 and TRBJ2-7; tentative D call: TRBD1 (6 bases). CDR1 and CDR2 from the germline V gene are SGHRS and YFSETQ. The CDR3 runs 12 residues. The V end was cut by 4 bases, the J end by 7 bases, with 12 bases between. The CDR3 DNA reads TGCGCCAGCAGCCTGGACAGTAGAGAGCAGTACTTC. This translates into CASSLDSREQYF.

The DNA for the CDR3 is TGTGCCAGCAGTGAGGAGGGGCCCGACTACGAGCAGTACTTC. This encodes CASSEEGPDYEQYF. The V gene is TRBV6-1, the J gene TRBJ2-7; D perhaps matches TRBD2 (6 bases). Germline V gene lookup returns CDR1 MNHNS and CDR2 SASEGT. V was pared by 3 bases and J by 3 bases, with 12 bases between. The CDR3 extends over 14 amino acids.

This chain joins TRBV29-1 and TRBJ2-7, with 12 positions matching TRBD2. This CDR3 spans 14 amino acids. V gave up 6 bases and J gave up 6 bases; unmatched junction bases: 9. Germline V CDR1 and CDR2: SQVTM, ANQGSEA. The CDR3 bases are TGCAGCGTCTTAGGACTAGCGGGGCCTCCCGAGCAGTACTTC. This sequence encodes CSVLGLAGPPEQYF.

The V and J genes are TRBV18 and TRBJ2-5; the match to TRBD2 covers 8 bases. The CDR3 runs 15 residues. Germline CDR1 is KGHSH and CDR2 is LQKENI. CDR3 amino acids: CATSRLAGPQETQYF. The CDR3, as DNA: TGTGCGACCTCCCGGCTAGCGGGCCCCCAAGAGACCCAGTACTTC.